The table lists the clone carrying this TCR beta chain with many counts. V lost 5 bases and J lost 1; bases outside the gene matches: 8. The germline V gene encodes CDR1 KGHSH and CDR2 LQKENI. This CDR3 contains 16 residues. RNA transcripts served as the template for amplifying TCR beta CDR3 regions. TCR CDR3 underwent first-round RT-PCR with the HTBI primer set. TCRdb recomputed calls from the multiplex PCR reads with MiXCR, one row per CDR3 protein. The table has over 500,000 distinct CDR3 sequences, roughly 15% seen once. This sample stems from a study of T cells in Graves' hyperthyroidism and ophthalmopathy.

Sequencing used blood. The rearrangement uses TRBV18 and TRBJ2-3; TRBD2 matches 8 bases. The receptor was isolated from a woman under 30 with Graves' ophthalmopathy. The CDR3 spells CASSDRSGSRTDTQYF. Written as DNA, the CDR3 is TGTGCCAGCTCAGACCGAAGCGGGAGCCGCACAGATACGCAGTATTTT. The variable domain in full, completed from reference TRBV18 and TRBJ2-3, reads NAGVMQNPRHLVRRRGQEARLRCSPMKGHSHVYWYRQLPEEGLKFMVYLQKENIIDESGMPKERFSAEFPKEGPSILRIQQVVRGDSAAYFCASSDRSGSRTDTQYFGPGTRLTVL.